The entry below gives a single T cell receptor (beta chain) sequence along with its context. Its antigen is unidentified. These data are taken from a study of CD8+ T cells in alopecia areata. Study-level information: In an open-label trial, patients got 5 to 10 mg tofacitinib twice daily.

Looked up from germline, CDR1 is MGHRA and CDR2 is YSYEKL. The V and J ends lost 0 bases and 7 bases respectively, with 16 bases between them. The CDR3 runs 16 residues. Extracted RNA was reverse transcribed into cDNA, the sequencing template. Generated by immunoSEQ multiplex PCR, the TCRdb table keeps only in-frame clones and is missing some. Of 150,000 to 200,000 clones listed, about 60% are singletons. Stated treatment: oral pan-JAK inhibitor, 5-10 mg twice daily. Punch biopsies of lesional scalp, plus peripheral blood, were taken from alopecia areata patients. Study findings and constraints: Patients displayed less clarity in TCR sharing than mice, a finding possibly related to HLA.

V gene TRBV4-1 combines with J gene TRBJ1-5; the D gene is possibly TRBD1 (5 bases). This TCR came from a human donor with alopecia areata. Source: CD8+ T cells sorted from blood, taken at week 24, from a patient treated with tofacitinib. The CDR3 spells CASSQDPGPMYQPQHF. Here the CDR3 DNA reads TGCGCCAGCAGCCAAGATCCGGGACCCATGTACCAGCCCCAGCATTTT.